The 21 T cell receptor beta chains below all came from one sample that was sequenced in a study of blood T cell repertoires in COVID-19. Clones were sequenced by immunoSEQ multiplex PCR, and TCRdb holds only the in-frame ones, with some missing. Of some 300,000 clones in the sample, about 91% were seen once. The sample taken for sequencing was peripheral blood. These receptors originate from a woman in her twenties or thirties who had recovered from COVID-19.

The V and J genes are TRBV10-3 and TRBJ2-1, with 7 bases fitting TRBD2. The CDR3 has 18 residues. Germline CDR1 reads ENHRY; CDR2 reads SYGVKD. Trimming took 0 bases from V and 1 from J; bases not matched to a gene: 9. The CDR3 DNA reads as TGTGCCATCAGTGAGTCACGTGGGAGGGTCGGGTCCTACAATGAGCAGTTCTTC. The encoded protein is CAISESRGRVGSYNEQFF.

The chain is built from TRBV2 and TRBJ1-1, with a tentative D call TRBD1 (6 bases). Germline V gene lookup returns CDR1 SNHLY and CDR2 FYNNEI. Trimming pared 5 bases from V and 2 bases from J, leaving 15 bases between. The CDR3 is 15 residues long. The DNA of the CDR3 is TGTGCCAGCAGTACTACAGGGTTCCCTAACACTGAAGCTTTCTTT. This codes for CASSTTGFPNTEAFF.

The V call is TRBV7-2, the J call TRBJ1-5; D is uncertain. CDR1 is SGHTA and CDR2 is FQGNSA in the germline V gene. Trimming took 5 bases from V and 4 from J, leaving 9 bases between them. The CDR3 extends over 13 amino acids. The CDR3 loop is CASSPRWNQPQHF. The CDR3 bases are TGTGCCAGCAGCCCCCGGTGGAATCAGCCCCAGCATTTT.

This clone appeared once. The chain uses TRBV5-8 and TRBJ1-4; D is ambiguous. V lost 1 base to trimming and J lost 0 bases, with 10 bases between them. This CDR3 contains 16 residues. In germline, CDR1 is SGHTS, CDR2 YDEGEE. The CDR3 DNA follows: TGTGCCAGCAGCTTGAGGCGGGCTTCAACTAATGAAAAACTGTTTTTT. Protein sequence: CASSLRRASTNEKLFF.

About this clone: Other DNA sequences in the sample encode the same CDR3. The J gene is TRBJ2-3, the V gene TRBV5-1; 9 bases match TRBD1. CDR1 is SGHRS and CDR2 is YFSETQ in the germline V gene. Trimming took 4 bases from V and 3 from J; bases not matched to a gene: 3. This CDR3 has 14 residues. As DNA, the CDR3 is TGCGCCAGCAGCCCGGACAGGGGAACAGATACGCAGTATTTT. It encodes CASSPDRGTDTQYF.

V usage is TRBV6-1 and J usage is TRBJ1-5; 7 bases map to TRBD1. V gave up 3 bases and J gave up 2 bases; unmatched junction bases: 19. This CDR3 has 20 residues. Per germline, CDR1 MNHNS and CDR2 SASEGT. CDR3: CASSDAVWTGTTLGNQPQHF. The CDR3 DNA reads TGTGCCAGCAGTGATGCGGTTTGGACAGGAACAACCCTGGGCAATCAGCCCCAGCATTTT.

The chain has TRBV6-5 and TRBJ2-7; 7 bases align to TRBD1. V shed 6 bases, J shed 4 bases, and the junction held 6 bases outside the gene matches. This CDR3 comprises 13 residues. Germline CDR1 MNHEY, CDR2 SVGAGI. The CDR3 DNA is TGTGCCAGCAGCCCGACAGGGACGTACGAGCAGTACTTC. It codes for CASSPTGTYEQYF.

The gene calls are TRBV15 and TRBJ1-1, with 7 bases lining up with TRBD1. This CDR3 is built from 15 residues. Germline V gives CDR1 LNHNV, CDR2 YYDKDF (reference sequence). The V segment lost 4 bases and the J segment 8 bases; nucleotides outside the gene matches: 13. The CDR3 coding sequence is TGTGCCACCAGCATTAGTCCCGCCGGGACAGTAGAAGCTTTCTTT. Protein: CATSISPAGTVEAFF.

The V call is TRBV9, the J call TRBJ1-4; TRBD1 agrees at 8 bases. This CDR3 region has 14 residues. Germline-derived CDR1 and CDR2 are SGDLS and YYNGEE. V lost 4 bases, J lost 8 bases, and 7 bases stayed unmatched. The CDR3 protein is CASSWTGRGEKLFF. The DNA for the CDR3 is TGTGCCAGCAGCTGGACAGGGCGAGGAGAAAAACTGTTTTTT.

The chain uses TRBV6-5 and TRBJ1-2; 8 positions match TRBD1. Unmatched junction bases numbered 6, after V lost 6 bases and J lost 3 bases. Germline V CDR1 and CDR2: MNHEY, SVGAGI. This CDR3 is 14 amino acids long. This chain's CDR3 is CASRVGRGHYGYTF. CDR3 in DNA: TGTGCCAGCAGGGTGGGCAGGGGGCACTATGGCTACACCTTC.

The chain links TRBV9 to TRBJ1-2, with D uncertain. The germline V gene has CDR1 SGDLS and CDR2 YYNGEE. CDR3 length: 15 amino acids. V was pared by 0 bases and J by 2 bases, with 11 bases between. The CDR3 DNA follows: TGTGCCAGCAGCGTAGGGGGAGATTTGAACTATGGCTACACCTTC. This codes for CASSVGGDLNYGYTF.

The chain uses TRBV19 and TRBJ1-6; 8 bases agree with TRBD1. From germline, CDR1 is LNHDA and CDR2 SQIVND (reference sequence). V lost 6 bases and J lost 5; bases outside the gene matches: 6. This CDR3 spans 15 amino acids. CDR3 bases: TGTGCCAGTAGCAGGGGACAGGCGGATAATTCACCCCTCCACTTT. This encodes CASSRGQADNSPLHF. Supplemented by reference TRBV19 and TRBJ1-6, the full variable domain reads DGGITQSPKYLFRKEGQNVTLSCEQNLNHDAMYWYRQDPGQGLRLIYYSQIVNDFQKGDIAEGYSVSREKKESFPLTVTSAQKNPTAFYLCASSRGQADNSPLHFGNGTRLTVT.

The chain recombines TRBV10-3 with TRBJ1-1; 8 nucleotides agree with TRBD1. The CDR3 is 14 residues long. CDR1 ENHRY and CDR2 SYGVKD come from the germline V gene. The ends lost 5 bases at V and 2 bases at J; junction bases unmatched: 4. CDR3 region: CAISKGQDNTEAFF. CDR3 nucleotide sequence: TGTGCCATCAGTAAGGGACAGGACAACACTGAAGCTTTCTTT.

This chain uses TRBV9 with TRBJ1-3, with 7 bases that match TRBD1. Germline V lookup: CDR1 SGDLS, CDR2 YYNGEE. After removal of 2 bases from V and 0 bases from J, the junction contained 11 bases not matched to a gene. The CDR3 length is 18 residues. The CDR3 spells CASSVANRGSSSGNTIYF. The CDR3 DNA sequence: TGTGCCAGCAGCGTCGCCAACAGGGGTTCTAGCTCTGGAAACACCATATATTTT.

This sequence joins TRBV5-5 and TRBJ1-5; 9 nucleotides align to TRBD1. The CDR3 runs 13 residues. The V gene's germline CDR1 is SGHKS and CDR2 YYEKEE (reference sequence). The V segment lost 10 bases and the J segment 4 bases; nucleotides outside the gene matches: 6. The CDR3 protein is CAGPGTGNQPQHF. CDR3 in DNA: TGTGCCGGACCGGGGACAGGGAATCAGCCCCAGCATTTT.

The rearrangement uses TRBV24-1 and TRBJ1-2; 7 bases agree with TRBD1. This CDR3 contains 16 residues. The V and J ends lost 3 bases and 2 bases, in that order; junction bases with no gene match: 8. The germline V gene encodes CDR1 KGHDR and CDR2 SFDVKD. The CDR3 DNA is TGTGCCACCAGTGATCCCACGGGCAGGGGGAACTATGGCTACACCTTC. Translating it yields CATSDPTGRGNYGYTF.

V usage is TRBV29-1 and J usage is TRBJ1-1; D perhaps matches TRBD1 (6 bases). Deletions cut 6 bases from V and 3 bases from J, with 14 bases between. Germline CDR1 reads SQVTM; CDR2 reads ANQGSEA. The CDR3 is made up of 13 amino acids. CDR3 in DNA: TGCAGCGTCGATAACCCAGGGGACACTGAAGCTTTCTTT. Translating it yields CSVDNPGDTEAFF.

The chain is built from TRBV18 and TRBJ2-2; the D gene is possibly TRBD1 (6 bases). The CDR3 sequence is 15 residues long. V lost 6 bases, J lost 1 base, and 12 bases lay in between. Germline loops: CDR1 KGHSH, CDR2 LQKENI. CDR3 DNA sequence: TGTGCCAGCTCGCCTACGGGACAGAACACCGGGGAGCTGTTTTTT. This gives the protein CASSPTGQNTGELFF.

This clone has just one count. J is TRBJ2-7 and V is TRBV10-3, with 15 bases identical to TRBD2. CDR3 length: 16 amino acids. Germline V gene lookup returns CDR1 ENHRY and CDR2 SYGVKD. J lost 2 bases, V lost 6 bases, and 5 bases had no gene match. CDR3: CAISEGLAGGAYEQYF. The CDR3 coding sequence is TGTGCCATCAGCGAGGGACTAGCGGGGGGTGCCTACGAGCAGTACTTC.

V gene TRBV18 combines with J gene TRBJ1-1; TRBD1 is a possible D gene (6 bases). V was cut by 4 bases and J by 6 bases, with 15 bases left in between. CDR3 length: 14 residues. Per germline, CDR1 KGHSH and CDR2 LQKENI. As DNA, the CDR3 is TGTGCCAGCTCACGGTTTCCCCCAGGGGCTGAAGCTTTCTTT. The encoded protein is CASSRFPPGAEAFF.

The J gene is TRBJ2-3, the V gene TRBV15; TRBD1 matches 7 bases. V was pared by 4 bases and J by 4 bases, with 11 bases of the junction left unmatched. The length of the CDR3 is 16 residues. Germline V gives CDR1 LNHNV, CDR2 YYDKDF (reference sequence). CDR3 in amino acids: CATSNDRAKKADTQYF. The DNA for the CDR3 is TGTGCCACCAGCAACGACAGGGCAAAAAAGGCAGATACGCAGTATTTT.